The sequence of this T cell receptor beta chain was determined in a study of neurological immune-mediated disorders. Regarding the study as a whole: Phylogenetic grouping assigned the repertoires of 18 of 34 multiple sclerosis patients to a single related-CDR3 cluster, which may represent a signature.

V was shortened by 3 bases and J by 0 bases, with 9 bases between the two germline ends. This CDR3 comprises 15 residues. Germline lookup yields CDR1 KGHSH and CDR2 LQKENI. This clonotype was seen at least ten times. Its matching antigen is unknown. TCRdb called the 5' RACE reads again in MiXCR, with one record for every CDR3 protein. The sample has tens of thousands of distinct CDR3 sequences, under 5% seen once. This receptor was taken from a middle-aged woman with multiple sclerosis. The rearrangement links TRBV18 to TRBJ2-1; D is ambiguous. Sequences were obtained from CD4+ T cells from blood. CDR3 nucleotide sequence: TGTGCCAGCTCACCGTTGGGCAACTCCTACAATGAGCAGTTCTTC. Protein: CASSPLGNSYNEQFF.